Shown below are 21 T cell receptor beta chains from a single sample sequenced in a study of regulatory T cells in long-lasting Graves disease (dated by TCRdb to the early 2020s). The time point label of this sample denotes: newly diagnosed GD, antithyroid drugs for less than 3 months. RNA was extracted from PBMCs in TRIzol for both TCR sequencing and RNA sequencing. Libraries were constructed by multiplex PCR. Sequencing took place on an Illumina HiSeq 4000. To build TCR beta libraries, CDR3 regions were amplified by Arm-PCR using iRepertoire HTBI primers. In TCRdb, the public reads were trimmed at Q25 with fastp and aligned with MiXCR, with productive beta chains retained. Here each entry gathers all rows of one CDR3 protein and keeps the most common genes and DNA. The sample table contains about 620,000 distinct CDR3 sequences; only one count was recorded for roughly 15% of them. 18% of the sample is in the top ten clones.

These records were also assigned to another study, of T cells in Graves' hyperthyroidism and ophthalmopathy.

Sequencing was performed on peripheral blood mononuclear cells (PBMCs), taken at new diagnosis, from a patient treated with antithyroid drugs. The source is a woman between 25 and 40 years old with Graves disease. Donor details come from another sample of the same person, matched by shared clones.

In the case of this clonotype: Possible read error: a much larger clone is one base away. This sequence joins TRBV11-2 and TRBJ2-2, with D possibly TRBD2 on 6 matching bases. CDR1 SGHAT and CDR2 FQNNGV come from the germline V gene. This CDR3 spans 11 amino acids. The CDR3: CASSRPGGLFF. CDR3 nucleotides: TGTGCCAGCAGCCGCCCCGGGGGGCTGTTTTTT.

With respect to this clonotype: A much larger clone differs from this one at a single base, so this may be a read error. The rearrangement joins TRBV10-3 to TRBJ1-5, with 8 nucleotides matching TRBD1. Germline CDR1 reads ENHRY; CDR2 reads SYGVKD. CDR3 length: 16 amino acids. CDR3 DNA: TGTGCCATCAGCCAGGGGGCTCTGGCAGGCAATCGGCCCCAGCATTTT. Translating it yields CAISQGALAGNRPQHF.

This clonotype was seen many times. The rearrangement uses TRBV20-1 and TRBJ2-7, with D maybe TRBD1 (6 bases). This CDR3 spans 15 amino acids. Deletions cut 0 bases from V and 3 bases from J, with 15 bases between. Per germline, CDR1 DFQATT and CDR2 SNEGSKA (reference sequence). CDR3 coding DNA: TGCAGTGCTAGAGAAACCCAGGGGTTGGGCTACGAGCAGTACTTC. Its translation is CSARETQGLGYEQYF.

This clonotype has at least ten counts. In nucleotides, the CDR3 is TGTGCCAGCAGTCTTGTAGCGGGAGCCAAGGATACGCAGTATTTT. As protein: CASSLVAGAKDTQYF. The chain joins TRBV6-2 or TRBV6-3 to TRBJ2-3; 9 bases line up with TRBD2. CDR1 is MNHEY, CDR2 SVGEGT, per germline. The CDR3 has 15 amino acids. The trim removed 5 bases at V and 6 bases at J, leaving 9 bases unmatched.

This chain links TRBV6-9 with TRBJ2-3; TRBD2 is a possible D gene (6 bases). Germline V gene data show CDR1 as MNHGY and CDR2 as SVAAGI. With 4 bases removed from V and 4 bases from J, the gap between germline ends came to 15 bases. This CDR3 contains 15 residues. CDR3 region: CASSSTYGGPDTQYF. CDR3 coding DNA: TGTGCCAGCAGTTCAACCTACGGGGGACCAGATACGCAGTATTTT.

This clonotype has a count of ten or more. V usage is TRBV27 and J usage is TRBJ1-6; a possible D gene is TRBD1 (5 bases). In germline, CDR1 is MNHEY, CDR2 SMNVEV (reference sequence). The CDR3 length is 15 residues. V was shortened by 5 bases and J by 7 bases, with 15 bases between the two germline ends. The CDR3: CASSPRGLYNSPLHF. In DNA, the CDR3 is TGTGCCAGCAGTCCCCGGGGGTTGTACAATTCACCCCTCCACTTT.

The sample holds a few counts of this clonotype. The chain combines TRBV14 with TRBJ2-7; D uncertain. V lost 0 bases and J 4 bases, leaving 7 bases between the germline ends. CDR3 size: 13 residues. Germline lookup yields CDR1 SGHDN and CDR2 FVKESK. The CDR3 loop is CASSQEGQYEQYF. The CDR3 DNA is TGTGCCAGCAGCCAAGAGGGTCAATACGAGCAGTACTTC.

V usage is TRBV5-6 and J usage is TRBJ2-1; 11 bases fit TRBD1. The CDR3 loop spans 18 amino acids. Trimming took 0 bases from V and 5 from J; bases not matched to a gene: 10. Germline V lookup: CDR1 SGHDT, CDR2 YYEEEE. CDR3 sequence (DNA): TGTGCCAGCAGCTTGGTGGGACAGGGGGTCAGATGGGACAATGAGCAGTTCTTC. This gives the protein CASSLVGQGVRWDNEQFF. Drawing the rest from reference TRBV5-6 and TRBJ2-1, the complete variable domain is DAGVTQSPTHLIKTRGQQVTLRCSPKSGHDTVSWYQQALGQGPQFIFQYYEEEERQRGNFPDRFSGHQFPNYSSELNVNALLLGDSALYLCASSLVGQGVRWDNEQFFGPGTRLTVL.

This clonotype showed up just a few times. V and J are TRBV13 and TRBJ2-5; TRBD2 might be the D (6 bases). Trimming cost V 5 bases and J 4 bases, with 17 bases left between them. Germline values: CDR1 PRHDT, CDR2 FYEKMQ (reference sequence). The CDR3 consists of 15 residues. The CDR3 coding sequence is TGTGCCAGCAGCCCCCGAACCGGAGGGGTAGAGACCCAGTACTTC. Translated, it gives CASSPRTGGVETQYF.

Concerning this clonotype itself: This may arise from a read error, as a much more abundant clone is one base away. This chain joins TRBV3-1 and TRBJ1-1; unclear D gene. Germline V gives CDR1 LGHDT, CDR2 YNNKEL (reference sequence). The CDR3 consists of 14 residues. CDR3 loop: CTSSQDRLNTEAFF. CDR3 nucleotides: TGTACCAGCAGCCAAGATCGGCTGAACACTGAAGCTTTCTTT.

This clonotype came up many times. The rearrangement uses TRBV12-3 or TRBV12-4 and TRBJ2-5; TRBD1 agrees at 8 bases. The CDR3 spans 16 residues. Trimming cost V 6 bases and J 6 bases; bases outside gene matches: 15. The CDR3 reads CASRSGGQGSRQTQYF. As DNA, the CDR3 is TGTGCCAGCAGATCCGGTGGACAGGGTAGTCGGCAGACCCAGTACTTC.

The rearrangement joins TRBV5-1 to TRBJ2-5; perhaps TRBD2 as D (6 bases). This CDR3 contains 15 residues. The ends were cut back, 0 bases at V and 2 bases at J, with 11 bases in the middle. The germline V gene has CDR1 SGHRS and CDR2 YFSETQ. The CDR3, as DNA: TGCGCCAGCAGCTTGGGTTCGGGGGTTCAAGAGACCCAGTACTTC. Encoded protein: CASSLGSGVQETQYF.

J is TRBJ1-1 and V is TRBV4-2; no definite D call. This CDR3 has 14 residues. From germline, CDR1 is LGHNA and CDR2 YNFKEQ. Trimming took off 1 base at V and 0 bases at J, with 6 bases between the two ends. CDR3 sequence reads: CASSQVPMNTEAFF. The CDR3 DNA reads TGTGCCAGCAGCCAAGTACCCATGAACACTGAAGCTTTCTTT.

There are a few counts of this clonotype. The genes are TRBV11-2 and TRBJ2-2, with D unresolved. V was trimmed by 5 bases and J by 5 bases, leaving 18 bases between them. Germline values: CDR1 SGHAT, CDR2 FQNNGV. The CDR3 totals 16 residues. The CDR3 region is CASSAMKAGRTGELFF. The CDR3 nucleotides are TGTGCCAGCAGCGCGATGAAGGCCGGCAGAACCGGGGAGCTGTTTTTT.

This clonotype has just a few counts. The chain couples TRBV10-3 to TRBJ1-5; D ambiguous. V was pared by 3 bases and J by 4 bases, with 7 bases between. The germline V gene encodes CDR1 ENHRY and CDR2 SYGVKD. This CDR3 contains 13 residues. The CDR3 loop reads CAISDQANQPQHF. In DNA, the CDR3 is TGTGCCATCAGTGACCAGGCTAATCAGCCCCAGCATTTT.

In this sample, this clonotype turned up many times. The chain has TRBV6-1 and TRBJ2-3, with 8 positions matching TRBD1. The V and J ends lost 6 bases and 3 bases, in that order; junction bases with no gene match: 5. The CDR3 runs 14 residues. CDR1 and CDR2 (germline): MNHNS, SASEGT. CDR3 loop: CASSGQGYTDTQYF. The CDR3 DNA sequence: TGTGCCAGCAGCGGACAGGGCTATACAGATACGCAGTATTTT.

This clonotype has a handful of counts. The rearrangement links TRBV19 to TRBJ2-7, with a possible D match to TRBD2 (5 bases). Between the trimmed V and J ends, which lost 6 bases and 3 bases, there was a span of 15 bases. The CDR3 is 14 amino acids. Germline V lookup: CDR1 LNHDA, CDR2 SQIVND (reference sequence). The CDR3 spells CASSRIPEGYEQYF. The CDR3 coding sequence is TGTGCCAGTAGCCGGATCCCAGAGGGCTACGAGCAGTACTTC. Using reference TRBV19 and TRBJ2-7 for the parts outside the CDR3, the full variable domain is DGGITQSPKYLFRKEGQNVTLSCEQNLNHDAMYWYRQDPGQGLRLIYYSQIVNDFQKGDIAEGYSVSREKKESFPLTVTSAQKNPTAFYLCASSRIPEGYEQYFGPGTRLTVT.

In this sample, this clonotype turned up many times. The gene calls are TRBV27 and TRBJ2-2; no firm D call. Germline lookup yields CDR1 MNHEY and CDR2 SMNVEV (reference sequence). The CDR3 totals 20 residues. Between the trimmed V and J ends, which lost 5 bases and 0 bases, there was a span of 25 bases. The CDR3 coding sequence is TGTGCCAGCAGTCCAAGCACCCCACGAAGAAGGCCTGCGAACACCGGGGAGCTGTTTTTT. Amino acids: CASSPSTPRRRPANTGELFF.

Notes on this clonotype: Just one base apart from a much larger clone, this may be a read error. This chain joins TRBV28 and TRBJ2-1; 13 bases are a match to TRBD2. The CDR3 consists of 18 residues. Germline CDR1 and CDR2: MDHEN and SYDVKM. The CDR3 bases are TGTGCCAGCAGTGCCGGGACTAGCGGGATTGAGTTTGGCGAGACCCGGTACTTC. It is translated as CASSAGTSGIEFGETRYF.

This clonotype was detected many times. V and J are TRBV28 and TRBJ1-1; 7 nucleotides match TRBD1. This CDR3 contains 15 residues. Germline-derived CDR1 and CDR2 are MDHEN and SYDVKM. J lost 4 bases, V lost 6 bases, and 11 bases had no gene match. The CDR3 nucleotides are TGTGCCAGCAGCCGGGCAGGAGGGGGCGGCACTGAAGCTTTCTTT. Translating gives CASSRAGGGGTEAFF.

This clonotype was picked up a small number of times. The chain links TRBV12-3 or TRBV12-4 to TRBJ2-7; TRBD2 is a possible D gene (5 bases). The CDR3 is made up of 13 amino acids. V was clipped by 6 bases and J by 1 base, with 10 bases between them. The CDR3 spells CASRLGISYEQYF. CDR3 sequence (DNA): TGTGCCAGCAGACTCGGGATTTCCTACGAGCAGTACTTC.